These T cell receptor beta chains were read from a single sample in a study of blood T cell repertoires in COVID-19. Clones were sequenced by immunoSEQ multiplex PCR, and TCRdb holds only the in-frame ones, with some missing. The sample includes fewer than 500,000 clones, 85% to 90% seen only once; the top ten take around 0.95%. The source material was PBMCs or T cells enriched from blood (not recorded which). These receptors all come from a woman in her twenties or thirties with acute COVID-19. CDR3s include the opening cysteine and the closing phenylalanine or tryptophan. The D gene is left open where the match is weak. Size is omitted from some rows. Given values are once, few, many or a class for expanded clones.

length,J,size,D,V,CDR3,DNA
16,TRBJ1-1,NA,TRBD1,TRBV5-5,CASSLPLRGPGTEAFF,TGTGCCAGCAGCTTGCCACTTAGGGGGCCCGGGACTGAAGCTTTCTTT
13,TRBJ1-2,once,TRBD1,TRBV10-3,CAIRDRDDYGYTF,TGTGCCATCAGGGACAGGGACGACTATGGCTACACCTTC
11,TRBJ2-7,NA,NA,TRBV30,CAWSTDRTQYF,TGTGCCTGGAGTACTGATAGGACACAGTACTTC
17,TRBJ2-2,once,TRBD1,TRBV7-2,CASSLLAGGMGTGELFF,TGTGCCAGCAGCTTACTTGCAGGGGGCATGGGCACCGGGGAGCTGTTTTTT
12,TRBJ1-1,NA,NA,TRBV25-1,CASSGPRGEAFF,TGTGCCAGCAGTGGCCCAAGAGGGGAAGCTTTCTTT
18,TRBJ2-2,NA,TRBD1,TRBV6-6,CASSRQGQGNGLDGELFF,TGTGCCAGCAGTCGACAAGGACAGGGAAATGGGTTGGACGGGGAGCTGTTTTTT
12,TRBJ1-4,NA,TRBD1,TRBV19,CASSTRSGGLFF,TGTGCCAGTAGTACTCGCTCAGGGGGACTGTTTTTT
15,TRBJ2-3,NA,NA,TRBV3-1/TRBV3-2,CASSQAHDYLDTQYF,TGTGCCAGCAGCCAAGCCCATGACTACTTAGATACGCAGTATTTT
13,TRBJ2-4,once,TRBD1,TRBV2,CASRPTKTGGFDF,TGTGCCAGCAGACCCACCAAGACAGGGGGCTTTGACTTC
15,TRBJ2-5,NA,NA,TRBV6-5,CASSFSIRGTETQYF,TGTGCCAGCAGTTTCTCAATCCGGGGGACAGAGACCCAGTACTTC
16,TRBJ1-4,NA,TRBD1,TRBV30,CAWSSVPQGAYEKLFF,TGTGCCTGGAGTTCGGTTCCTCAGGGGGCTTATGAAAAACTGTTTTTT
16,TRBJ1-5,NA,TRBD1,TRBV24-1,CATSERGQGLNQPQHF,TGTGCCACCAGTGAACGTGGACAGGGACTCAATCAGCCCCAGCATTTT
11,TRBJ2-7,NA,NA,TRBV20-1,CSAIFSYEQYF,TGCAGTGCAATATTCAGTTACGAGCAGTACTTC
14,TRBJ2-3,NA,TRBD1,TRBV19,CASTRTGLTDTQYF,TGTGCCAGTACCAGGACAGGGCTGACAGATACGCAGTATTTT
13,TRBJ1-1,few,TRBD1,TRBV30,CAWRTGGNTEAFF,TGTGCCTGGAGGACAGGGGGGAACACTGAAGCTTTCTTT
16,TRBJ1-4,NA,TRBD1,TRBV24-1,CATSDPRTGLNEKLFF,TGTGCCACCAGTGATCCTCGGACAGGGCTAAATGAAAAACTGTTTTTT
18,TRBJ2-5,NA,TRBD2,TRBV18,CASSPWASGGSSQETQYF,TGTGCCAGCTCTCCCTGGGCTAGCGGGGGGTCTTCCCAAGAGACCCAGTACTTC
16,TRBJ2-2,NA,TRBD2,TRBV2,CASSAASGGATGELFF,TGTGCCAGCAGTGCAGCTAGCGGGGGGGCCACCGGGGAGCTGTTTTTT
13,TRBJ2-3,NA,NA,TRBV12-3/TRBV12-4,CASNLGGADTQYF,TGTGCCAGCAATCTAGGGGGGGCAGATACGCAGTATTTT
15,TRBJ2-5,NA,TRBD2,TRBV6-2/TRBV6-3,CASSRGTSGGGTQYF,TGTGCCAGCAGTCGAGGGACTAGCGGGGGGGGGACCCAGTACTTC
16,TRBJ2-1,NA,NA,TRBV4-1,CASSQRSGTSYNEQFF,TGCGCCAGCAGCCAAAGATCCGGGACTTCCTACAATGAGCAGTTCTTC
15,TRBJ1-2,NA,TRBD1,TRBV25-1,CASSENRGPLLGYTF,TGTGCCAGCAGTGAAAACAGGGGCCCCCTCTTAGGCTACACCTTC
13,TRBJ2-3,few,NA,TRBV28,CASTDSSTDTQYF,TGTGCCAGCACAGATTCTAGCACAGATACGCAGTATTTT
15,TRBJ1-3,few,NA,TRBV5-8,CASSFGRAVGNTIYF,TGTGCCAGCAGCTTTGGCAGGGCGGTGGGAAACACCATATATTTT
14,TRBJ1-1,NA,NA,TRBV3-1/TRBV3-2,CASSPAWPNTEAFF,TGTGCCAGCAGCCCAGCGTGGCCGAACACTGAAGCTTTCTTT
13,TRBJ2-7,NA,TRBD2,TRBV2,CASGLAGVYEQYF,TGTGCCAGCGGACTAGCGGGGGTTTACGAGCAGTACTTC
15,TRBJ1-2,NA,TRBD1,TRBV15,CATSRNRDRWNGYTF,TGTGCCACCAGCAGAAACCGGGACAGGTGGAATGGCTACACCTTC
19,TRBJ1-4,NA,NA,TRBV21-1,CASSTGQETLTATNEKLFF,TGTGCCAGCAGCACTGGACAGGAGACCTTGACTGCAACTAATGAAAAACTGTTTTTT
15,TRBJ2-3,NA,NA,TRBV2,CASSADYRSMDTQYF,TGTGCCAGCAGCGCGGACTATCGGAGTATGGATACGCAGTATTTT
15,TRBJ1-2,NA,NA,TRBV25-1,CASSESQGGLRGYTF,TGTGCCAGCAGTGAATCACAGGGAGGGCTTCGCGGCTACACCTTC
16,TRBJ1-1,NA,NA,TRBV21-1,CASSKGRDPPFPEAFF,TGTGCCAGCAGCAAAGGGAGGGACCCCCCATTTCCTGAAGCTTTCTTT
15,TRBJ1-5,NA,NA,TRBV19,CASSFTVISNQPQHF,TGTGCCAGTAGTTTTACAGTGATTAGCAATCAGCCCCAGCATTTT
14,TRBJ1-2,NA,NA,TRBV5-8,CASSLLRANYGYTF,TGTGCCAGCAGCTTGCTCCGGGCTAACTATGGCTACACCTTC
15,TRBJ1-3,NA,NA,TRBV4-2,CASSRPFGSGNTIYF,TGTGCCAGCAGCCGCCCCTTCGGCTCTGGAAACACCATATATTTT
12,TRBJ2-1,NA,TRBD2,TRBV28,CASRGTKGVKFF,TGTGCCAGCAGAGGGACTAAAGGGGTCAAGTTCTTC
15,TRBJ2-5,NA,NA,TRBV6-5,CASSQRRRSEGTQYF,TGTGCCAGCAGCCAGAGGAGGCGGAGCGAAGGGACCCAGTACTTC
15,TRBJ2-1,NA,TRBD2,TRBV11-3,CASSLTSGGLGEQFF,TGTGCCAGCAGCTTAACTAGCGGGGGTCTAGGAGAGCAGTTCTTC
15,TRBJ1-5,NA,NA,TRBV3-1/TRBV3-2,CASSQEFGDNQPQHF,TGTGCCAGCAGCCAAGAATTCGGAGACAATCAGCCCCAGCATTTT
15,TRBJ1-1,NA,NA,TRBV3-1/TRBV3-2,CASSLGGDRPGEAFF,TGTGCCAGCAGCCTTGGAGGGGACCGCCCGGGTGAAGCTTTCTTT
15,TRBJ1-5,NA,TRBD1,TRBV7-2,CASSLATGQYQPQHF,TGTGCCAGCAGCTTAGCGACAGGGCAATATCAGCCCCAGCATTTT
17,TRBJ1-4,NA,TRBD1,TRBV9,CASSRPGQGGTNEKLFF,TGTGCCAGCAGCCGCCCGGGACAGGGAGGTACTAATGAAAAACTGTTTTTT
15,TRBJ1-1,NA,TRBD1,TRBV6-4,CASSFFFGTGGEAFF,TGTGCCAGCAGTTTCTTTTTCGGGACAGGGGGAGAAGCTTTCTTT
15,TRBJ2-1,NA,TRBD2,TRBV28,CASSSPASGDNEQFF,TGTGCCAGCAGTTCCCCTGCTAGCGGCGACAATGAGCAGTTCTTC
14,TRBJ1-5,NA,TRBD1,TRBV29-1,CSVPGTANNQPQHF,TGCAGCGTCCCCGGGACAGCGAACAATCAGCCCCAGCATTTT
13,TRBJ2-3,NA,NA,TRBV24-1,CATSYRLADTQYF,TGTGCCACCAGTTACAGGTTGGCAGATACGCAGTATTTT
16,TRBJ1-6,NA,NA,TRBV21-1,CASSKVVAANNSPLHF,TGTGCCAGCAGCAAAGTAGTAGCAGCCAATAATTCACCCCTCCACTTT
13,TRBJ1-1,NA,TRBD1,TRBV5-6,CASGRQGVDEAFF,TGTGCCAGCGGACGACAGGGGGTAGATGAAGCTTTCTTT
16,TRBJ2-5,NA,TRBD2,TRBV6-5,CASSYSSGGGQETQYF,TGTGCCAGCAGTTACTCTAGCGGGGGGGGCCAAGAGACCCAGTACTTC
14,TRBJ1-1,NA,TRBD1,TRBV3-1/TRBV3-2,CASSRGQGDTEAFF,TGTGCCAGCAGCCGCGGACAGGGTGACACTGAAGCTTTCTTT
15,TRBJ1-4,NA,TRBD1,TRBV29-1,CSARDRGGPNEKLFF,TGCAGCGCCCGGGACAGGGGTGGGCCTAATGAAAAACTGTTTTTT
15,TRBJ2-7,NA,TRBD1,TRBV19,CASSIPGQGAYEQYF,TGTGCCAGTAGTATTCCGGGACAGGGTGCCTACGAGCAGTACTTC
14,TRBJ2-1,NA,TRBD1,TRBV2,CASSVPGQGILQFF,TGTGCCAGCAGTGTCCCGGGACAGGGGATTTTGCAGTTCTTC